A selection of T cell receptor beta chains follows, all from one sample in a study of T cell changes during pregnancy in multiple sclerosis. TCRdb keeps only in-frame clones here, not all; method: immunoSEQ multiplex PCR. The sample holds 100,000 or so clones, around 93% seen once. Sequencing was performed on peripheral blood, taken before pregnancy. These TCRs come from a female donor with multiple sclerosis, enrolled in a pregnancy study. Each CDR3 is given with its conserved first and last residue. A D gene is named only where the DNA matches it firmly. For some rows the clone size is stated as once, few or many, or as a class when expanded; others skip it.

D	size	J	V	CDR3	DNA
TRBD2	NA	TRBJ2-7	TRBV7-2	CASSESLAGVYEQYF	TGTGCCAGCAGCGAATCTCTAGCGGGAGTCTACGAGCAGTACTTC
NA	NA	TRBJ1-2	TRBV28	CASSLGTTRLGYGYTF	TGTGCCAGCAGTTTAGGGACTACCCGTCTGGGCTATGGCTACACCTTC
NA	NA	TRBJ1-5	TRBV28	CASSLGTWVVSLQHF	TGTGCCAGCAGCCTAGGGACTTGGGTAGTATCGCTCCAGCATTTT
TRBD2	NA	TRBJ2-1	TRBV5-8	CASSAGTSGTYSYNEQFF	TGTGCCAGCAGCGCCGGGACTAGCGGTACCTACTCCTACAATGAGCAGTTCTTC
TRBD1	NA	TRBJ1-2	TRBV27	CASSFSGGDGYTF	TGTGCCAGCAGTTTCTCAGGGGGCGATGGCTACACCTTC
NA	NA	TRBJ2-2	TRBV4-2	CASSRDTGELFF	TGTGCCAGCAGTAGAGACACCGGGGAGCTGTTTTTT
NA	once	TRBJ1-2	TRBV4-1	CASSQEPRQNYGYTF	TGCGCCAGCAGCCAAGAACCCAGACAGAACTATGGCTACACCTTC
NA	NA	TRBJ2-5	TRBV18	CASSLGAQETQYF	TGTGCCAGCTCATTGGGGGCCCAAGAGACCCAGTACTTC
NA	NA	TRBJ2-1	TRBV19	CASISLGGIPYNEQFF	TGTGCCAGTATCTCCCTGGGCGGGATCCCGTACAATGAGCAGTTCTTC
TRBD2	once	TRBJ2-1	TRBV6-1	CASIRAGVDNEQFF	TGTGCCAGCATCCGAGCGGGAGTGGACAATGAGCAGTTCTTC
TRBD1	NA	TRBJ2-5	TRBV7-8	CASTIDRGGETQYF	TGTGCCAGCACCATTGACAGGGGGGGGGAGACCCAGTACTTC
NA	NA	TRBJ2-2	TRBV15	CATSRAHSGELFF	TGTGCCACCAGCAGAGCCCATTCCGGGGAGCTGTTTTTT
NA	NA	TRBJ2-7	TRBV27	CASSTSAFHEQYF	TGTGCCAGCAGCACCAGCGCCTTCCACGAGCAGTACTTC
NA	NA	TRBJ2-7	TRBV4-1	CASSRAYEQYF	TGCGCCAGCAGCCGCGCTTACGAGCAGTACTTC
NA	NA	TRBJ1-6	TRBV5-1	CASSLGHYNSPLHF	TGCGCCAGCAGCTTGGGACACTATAATTCACCCCTCCACTTT
TRBD1	NA	TRBJ2-7	TRBV7-9	CASSYPGRGIYEQYF	TGTGCCAGCAGTTACCCGGGCAGGGGGATCTACGAGCAGTACTTC
NA	NA	TRBJ1-4	TRBV27	CASSPRQYRDEKLFF	TGTGCCAGCAGTCCCCGTCAATACCGAGATGAAAAACTGTTTTTT
TRBD1	NA	TRBJ2-5	TRBV7-7	CASSRGQGAVETQYF	TGTGCCAGCAGCAGGGGACAGGGGGCCGTGGAGACCCAGTACTTC
NA	NA	TRBJ1-5	TRBV6-5	CASSYLGGNQPQHF	TGTGCCAGCAGTTACTTAGGGGGCAATCAGCCCCAGCATTTT
NA	once	TRBJ1-2	TRBV6-6	CASSSDSQYGYTF	TGTGCCAGCAGTTCTGACAGCCAGTATGGCTACACCTTC
TRBD2	NA	TRBJ2-7	TRBV6-1	CASSEELATNSYEQYF	TGTGCCAGCAGTGAAGAACTAGCGACTAATTCCTACGAGCAGTACTTC
TRBD2	NA	TRBJ2-1	TRBV19	CASSISVGLAGGNEQFF	TGTGCCAGTAGTATTAGTGTAGGGCTAGCGGGAGGCAATGAGCAGTTCTTC
TRBD2	NA	TRBJ2-1	TRBV7-3	CASSLSAPWRDYKDEQFF	TGTGCCAGCAGCTTATCGGCCCCTTGGCGGGACTACAAAGATGAGCAGTTCTTC
NA	NA	TRBJ1-2	TRBV28	CASSFEADYGYTF	TGTGCCAGCAGTTTTGAGGCCGACTATGGCTACACCTTC
NA	NA	TRBJ1-1	TRBV10-3	CAITPEGGGVTEAFF	TGTGCCATCACCCCTGAAGGGGGGGGCGTCACTGAAGCTTTCTTT